Listed below are T cell receptor beta chains from one sample, sequenced in a study of Graves' ophthalmopathy and Graves' hyperthyroidism. MiXCR, run by TCRdb on the multiplex PCR reads, gives a single entry per CDR3 protein. This table holds some 170,000 distinct CDR3 sequences, approximately 40% found once. Sample: peripheral blood. The receptors here all came from a man younger than 40 with Graves' ophthalmopathy. Both conserved end residues are part of each CDR3. The D gene is left open where the match is weak. Size is stated for part of the rows, as once, few or many counts, or as a class when the clone is expanded.

d_call	v_call	clone_size	j_call	cdr3_nt	cdr3_aa
TRBD2	TRBV7-8	many	TRBJ2-3	TGTGCCAGTCTAGCGGACCCTAGCACAGATACGCAGTATTTT	CASLADPSTDTQYF
.	TRBV15	few	TRBJ1-2	TGTGCCACCAGCCTTGACCCGGGGGCTACCTATGGCTACACCTTC	CATSLDPGATYGYTF
.	TRBV6-1	few	TRBJ1-2	TGTGCCAGCAGTGATTCTAATGGCTACACCTTC	CASSDSNGYTF
.	TRBV27	.	TRBJ1-6	TGTGCCAGCAGTTTATCCGGGCAGGCGCACTCCTATAATTCACCCCTCCACTTT	CASSLSGQAHSYNSPLHF
.	TRBV12-3/TRBV12-4	.	TRBJ2-2	TGTGCCAGCAAGGGGTTCGGCACCGGGGAGCTGTTTTTT	CASKGFGTGELFF
.	TRBV29-1	many	TRBJ2-5	TGCAGCGCCAGGTCAGGGGACGAGACCCAGTACTTC	CSARSGDETQYF
.	TRBV12-5	many	TRBJ2-5	TGTGCTAGTTCCGGAGGGGCGGTTGAGACCCAGTACTTC	CASSGGAVETQYF
.	TRBV6-1	few	TRBJ1-2	TGTGCCAGCAGCTTGGACAGCCACTATGGCTACACCTTC	CASSLDSHYGYTF
.	TRBV12-3/TRBV12-4	.	TRBJ1-5	TGTGCCAGCAGTTTAGCATTGGGGGTGAATCAGCCCCAGCATTTT	CASSLALGVNQPQHF
.	TRBV6-2/TRBV6-3	medium-sized	TRBJ1-1	TGTGCCAGCAGTTACTCGGACAACACTGAAGCTTTCTTT	CASSYSDNTEAFF
TRBD2	TRBV7-2	.	TRBJ2-7	TGTGCCAGCAGCTTAGTCCCTAGCGGGAGGGAGCAGTACTTC	CASSLVPSGREQYF
.	TRBV30	.	TRBJ1-1	TGTGCCTGGAGAAAAAGCGGTTACACTGAAGCTTTCTTT	CAWRKSGYTEAFF
TRBD1	TRBV5-1	many	TRBJ2-7	TGCGCCAGCAGCAACAGGGGGCTCTACGAGCAGTACTTC	CASSNRGLYEQYF
.	TRBV14	many	TRBJ1-5	TGTGCCAGCAGCCGCGCCAGGGACCAGCCCCAGCATTTT	CASSRARDQPQHF
.	TRBV20-1	many	TRBJ1-1	TGCAGTGCAGAACAGCAGAACACTGAAGCTTTCTTT	CSAEQQNTEAFF
TRBD1	TRBV11-2	many	TRBJ1-1	TGTGCCAGCAGCCCCCAAGGGACAGCCATGAACACTGAAGCTTTCTTT	CASSPQGTAMNTEAFF
.	TRBV4-2	.	TRBJ1-1	TGTGCCAGCAGCCCCTTTGGTGTCCTTATGAACACTGAAGCTTTCTTT	CASSPFGVLMNTEAFF
.	TRBV7-2	many	TRBJ1-5	TGTGCCAGCAGCCGGAGGGGGGGGGAGGAACAGCCCCAGCATTTT	CASSRRGGEEQPQHF
.	TRBV4-2	.	TRBJ1-1	TGTGCCAGCAGCCGTTATGGTGACACTGAAGCTTTCTTT	CASSRYGDTEAFF
.	TRBV5-6	once	TRBJ1-1	TGTGCCAGCAGCTTGCGTACAGGAATAAAAGCTTTCTTT	CASSLRTGIKAFF
TRBD1	TRBV6-1	.	TRBJ1-2	TGTGCCAGCAGTAAGGGACAGGAATATCGCTTAAATGGCTACACCTTC	CASSKGQEYRLNGYTF
TRBD2	TRBV29-1	many	TRBJ2-7	TGCAGCGTTGTCTGGGGTCTAGCGGGAGACGAGCAGTACTTC	CSVVWGLAGDEQYF
.	TRBV7-9	many	TRBJ1-6	TGTGCCAGCAGCTTAGGCCGGCAGCCTAAACGTGATCCCCTCCACTTT	CASSLGRQPKRDPLHF
.	TRBV10-3	.	TRBJ2-6	TGTGCCATCAGTGAGCGGGTCGGGGCCAACGTCCTGACTTTC	CAISERVGANVLTF
TRBD1	TRBV5-1	many	TRBJ2-7	TGCGCCAGCAGCTCCTGGACAGGGGGAACCTACGAGCAGTACTTC	CASSSWTGGTYEQYF
TRBD1	TRBV15	.	TRBJ1-1	TGTGCCACCAGCAGCGACCAGGGGGGGACTGAAGCTTTCTTT	CATSSDQGGTEAFF
.	TRBV2	.	TRBJ1-1	TGTGCCAGCAGTCCCTCGGGGGGCCCCTTTATGATCCTGAACACTGAAGCTTTCTTT	CASSPSGGPFMILNTEAFF
.	TRBV24-1	many	TRBJ2-4	TGTGCCACCAGTCCGGGGAACCCCAAAAACATTCAGTACTTC	CATSPGNPKNIQYF
.	TRBV7-2	once	TRBJ2-7	TGTGCCAGCAGCGAGGAGGCTAGCGAGTTCTACGAGCAGTACTTC	CASSEEASEFYEQYF
TRBD1	TRBV7-2	.	TRBJ1-2	TGTGCCAGCAGCGACGGGACAGGGCTACAAGGCTACACCTTC	CASSDGTGLQGYTF
.	TRBV6-1	once	TRBJ1-1	TGTGCCAGCAGCAAGGGGAACACTGAAGCTTTCTTT	CASSKGNTEAFF
TRBD1	TRBV6-5	many	TRBJ2-5	TGTGCCAGCAGTTCGCAGGGGGAAGAGACCCAGTACTTC	CASSSQGEETQYF
.	TRBV5-1	many	TRBJ1-2	TGCGCCAGCAGCGAGGAGACTAATTCCCCAGGAGGCTACACCTTC	CASSEETNSPGGYTF
.	TRBV20-1	.	TRBJ1-1	TGCAGTGCCAGAGAAACCCCGAACACTGAAGCTTTCTTT	CSARETPNTEAFF
.	TRBV15	many	TRBJ2-5	TGTGCCACCAGCAGAGATCCTGGCAGTGAAGAGACCCAGTACTTC	CATSRDPGSEETQYF
.	TRBV6-1	.	TRBJ2-5	TGTGCCACCAGCGATAGAGGTTTCCGGGGAGAGACCCAGTACTTC	CATSDRGFRGETQYF
.	TRBV24-1	.	TRBJ2-2	TGTGCCACCAGTGTAGGGGCAGGGAAGTTTCCCGGGGAGCTGTTTTTT	CATSVGAGKFPGELFF
.	TRBV5-1	many	TRBJ1-1	TGCGCCAGCAGCTTGAGTGTCGGGGGCAGGAACACTGAAGCTTTCTTT	CASSLSVGGRNTEAFF
TRBD1	TRBV29-1	many	TRBJ2-5	TGCAGCATTCCCGACAGGGTCTATGAGACCCAGTACTTC	CSIPDRVYETQYF
TRBD2	TRBV12-3/TRBV12-4	.	TRBJ2-7	TGTGCCAGCAGTGTCTCGGCGGGAGGGCCCAACGAGCAGTACTTC	CASSVSAGGPNEQYF
.	TRBV6-5	.	TRBJ1-2	TGTGCCAGCAGTTCTTTAGACAGCGACTATGGCTACACCTTC	CASSSLDSDYGYTF
.	TRBV7-8	many	TRBJ1-1	TGTGCCAGCAGCTTCGGGTTGAGGCAAACGGGTGACTCGGCTTTCTTT	CASSFGLRQTGDSAFF
TRBD1	TRBV20-1	many	TRBJ2-5	TGCAGTGCGGGGGACAGGGGAGAGACCCAGTACTTC	CSAGDRGETQYF